This T cell receptor (beta chain) was sequenced during a study of shared clonotypes between healthy human individuals. The CDR3 is 15 residues long. Trimming removed 5 bases from V and 8 bases from J; junction bases left unmatched: 12. In germline, CDR1 is MNHEY, CDR2 SMNVEV (reference sequence). In the naive CD8 group, cells lacked CD45RO and were positively selected for CCR7, so terminally differentiated effector memory CD45RA+ cells were left out. Study-level findings and limits: The sharing of about 5.3% of naive CD4 clonotypes was seen across several donors. Estimated richness values were generally larger in naive subsets than in memory subsets.

Using immunoSEQ multiplex PCR, the repertoire was profiled, and TCRdb retains in-frame clones only, with some absent. The repertoire has around 2,000,000 clones, approximately 94% of them found once; the top ten carry roughly 1.7%. Remarks on this clone: The antigen is not known.

The rearrangement links TRBV27 to TRBJ1-2; 9 bases match TRBD1. The receptor was derived from a man aged 18 to 30 in good health. Some clones in this sample may be carry-over from other donors' samples. Sequencing input: naive CD8+ T cells from PBMCs. The CDR3 DNA reads as TGTGCCAGCAGTCCCCCCGGGACAGGGCGAGACGGCTACACCTTC. Its protein product is CASSPPGTGRDGYTF.